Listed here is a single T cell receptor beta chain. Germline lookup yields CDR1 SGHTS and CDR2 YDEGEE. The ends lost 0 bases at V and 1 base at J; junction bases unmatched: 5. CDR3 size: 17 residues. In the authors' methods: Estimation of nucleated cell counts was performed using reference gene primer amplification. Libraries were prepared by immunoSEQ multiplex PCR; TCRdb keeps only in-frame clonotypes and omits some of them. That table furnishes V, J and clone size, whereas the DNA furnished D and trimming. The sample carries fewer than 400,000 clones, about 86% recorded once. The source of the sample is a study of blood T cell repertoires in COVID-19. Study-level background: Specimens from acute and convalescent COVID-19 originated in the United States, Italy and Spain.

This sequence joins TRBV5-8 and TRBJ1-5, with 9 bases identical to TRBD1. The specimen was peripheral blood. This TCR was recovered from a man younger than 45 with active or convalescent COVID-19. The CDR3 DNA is TGTGCCAGCAGCTTGGAACAGGGGGCGGTGAGCAATCAGCCCCAGCATTTT. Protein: CASSLEQGAVSNQPQHF.